Many counts were recorded for the clone carrying this T cell receptor (beta chain). Trimming removed 6 bases at V and 0 bases at J, with 17 bases between. Per germline, CDR1 DFQATT and CDR2 SNEGSKA (reference sequence). The CDR3 is 15 amino acids. This sample is drawn from a study of neurological immune-mediated disorders. MiXCR, applied by TCRdb to the 5' RACE reads, yields one record per CDR3 protein. The profile shows about 87,000 distinct CDR3 sequences, 3% to 4% of them singletons. The specimen sequenced was PBMCs. The rearrangement joins TRBV20-1 to TRBJ1-1; the D is unclear. This TCR was sampled from a woman aged 45-65 years with multiple sclerosis. The CDR3 reads CSARHERAMNTEAFF. The CDR3 bases are TGCAGTGCCCGGCACGAAAGAGCTATGAACACTGAAGCTTTCTTT.